The clone carrying this T cell receptor (beta chain) was seen a handful of times. The CDR3 contains 17 residues. The V gene lost 0 bases and the J gene lost 3 bases, with 15 bases spanning the gap. In germline, CDR1 is LGHNA, CDR2 YNFKEQ. This entry is derived from a study of CD8 T cells in ankylosing spondylitis. One entry per CDR3 protein, called by TCRdb with MiXCR from the 5' RACE reads. The sample yields some 270,000 distinct CDR3 sequences, 32% seen once. This chain connects TRBV4-2 to TRBJ2-1; weak D call: TRBD2 (5 bases). Sequencing was performed on blood, either unsorted or a sorted T cell fraction (not recorded which). The TCR originated in a male donor with ankylosing spondylitis or in good health (not recorded which). The CDR3 sequence: CASSQDLVLAGYNEQFF. The CDR3 nucleotides are TGTGCCAGCAGCCAAGATCTTGTTCTAGCTGGCTACAATGAGCAGTTCTTC.